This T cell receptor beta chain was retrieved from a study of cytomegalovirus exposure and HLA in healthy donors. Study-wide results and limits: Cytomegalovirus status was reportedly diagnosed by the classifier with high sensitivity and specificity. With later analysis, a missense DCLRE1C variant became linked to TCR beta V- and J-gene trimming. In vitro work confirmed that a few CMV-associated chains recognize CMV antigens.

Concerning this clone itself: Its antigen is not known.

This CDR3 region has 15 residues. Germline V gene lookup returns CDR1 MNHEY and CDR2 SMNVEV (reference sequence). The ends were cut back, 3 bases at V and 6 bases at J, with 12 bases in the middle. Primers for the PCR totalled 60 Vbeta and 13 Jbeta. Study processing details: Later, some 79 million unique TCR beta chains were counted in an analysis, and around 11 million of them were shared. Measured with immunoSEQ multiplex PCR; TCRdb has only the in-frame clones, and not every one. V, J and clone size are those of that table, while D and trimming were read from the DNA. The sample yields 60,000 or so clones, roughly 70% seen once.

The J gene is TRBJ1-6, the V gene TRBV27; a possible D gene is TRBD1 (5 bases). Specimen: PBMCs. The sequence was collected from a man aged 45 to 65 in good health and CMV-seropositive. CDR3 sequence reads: CASSFEGRPNSPLHF. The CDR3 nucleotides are TGTGCCAGCAGTTTTGAGGGGAGGCCTAATTCACCCCTCCACTTT.